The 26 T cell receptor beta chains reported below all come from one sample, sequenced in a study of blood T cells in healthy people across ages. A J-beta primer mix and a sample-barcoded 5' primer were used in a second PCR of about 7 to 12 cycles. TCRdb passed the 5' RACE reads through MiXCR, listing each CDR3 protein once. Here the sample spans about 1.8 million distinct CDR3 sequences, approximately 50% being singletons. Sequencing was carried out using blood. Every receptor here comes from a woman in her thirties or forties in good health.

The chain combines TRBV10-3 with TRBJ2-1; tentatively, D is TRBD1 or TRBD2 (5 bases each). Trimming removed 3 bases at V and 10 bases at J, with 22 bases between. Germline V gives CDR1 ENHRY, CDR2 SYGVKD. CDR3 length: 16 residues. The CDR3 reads CAISEPPGTGTHEQFF. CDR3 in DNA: TGTGCCATCAGTGAACCTCCCGGGACCGGAACCCACGAGCAGTTCTTC.

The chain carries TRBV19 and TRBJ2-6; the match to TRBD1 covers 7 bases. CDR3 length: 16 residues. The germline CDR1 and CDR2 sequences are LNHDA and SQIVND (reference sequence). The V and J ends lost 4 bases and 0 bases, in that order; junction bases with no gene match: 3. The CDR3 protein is CASSKTGLSGANVLTF. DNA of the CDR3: TGTGCCAGTAGTAAGACAGGGCTCTCTGGGGCCAACGTCCTGACTTTC.

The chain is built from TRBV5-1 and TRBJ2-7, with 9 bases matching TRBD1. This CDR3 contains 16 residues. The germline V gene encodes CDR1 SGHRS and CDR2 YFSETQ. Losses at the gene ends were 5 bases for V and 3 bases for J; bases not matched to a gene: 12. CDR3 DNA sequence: TGCGCCAGCAGGATCTCCGGACCGGGACAGGGCTACGAGCAGTACTTC. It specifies CASRISGPGQGYEQYF.

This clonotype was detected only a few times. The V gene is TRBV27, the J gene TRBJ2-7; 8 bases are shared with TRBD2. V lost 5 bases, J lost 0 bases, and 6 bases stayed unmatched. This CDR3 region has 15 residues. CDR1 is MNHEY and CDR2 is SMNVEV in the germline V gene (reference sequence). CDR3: CASSGVAGGSYEQYF. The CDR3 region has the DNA TGTGCCAGCAGTGGGGTCGCGGGGGGCTCCTACGAGCAGTACTTC.

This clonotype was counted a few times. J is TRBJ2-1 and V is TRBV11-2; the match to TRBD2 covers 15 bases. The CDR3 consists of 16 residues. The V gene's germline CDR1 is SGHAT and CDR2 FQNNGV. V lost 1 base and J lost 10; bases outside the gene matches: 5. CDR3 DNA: TGTGCCAGCAGCTTAGGGGGACTAGCGGGGGGTTGGGAGCAGTTCTTC. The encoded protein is CASSLGGLAGGWEQFF.

Written as DNA, the CDR3 is TGCAGTCCCGGGACGAGTAATTCACCCCTCCACTTT. Translating gives CSPGTSNSPLHF. The chain combines TRBV20-1 with TRBJ1-6, with D perhaps matching TRBD1 (5 bases). Germline CDR1 DFQATT, CDR2 SNEGSKA (reference sequence). The CDR3 has 12 residues. Trimming took off 8 bases at V and 6 bases at J, with 11 bases between the two ends.

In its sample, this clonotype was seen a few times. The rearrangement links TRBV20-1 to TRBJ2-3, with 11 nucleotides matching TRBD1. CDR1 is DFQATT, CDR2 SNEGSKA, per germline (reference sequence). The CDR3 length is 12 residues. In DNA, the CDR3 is TGCAGCCTGGGACAGGGGGAAGATACGCAGTATTTT. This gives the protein CSLGQGEDTQYF.

This CDR3 reads CASSLFGLAGGQNEQFF. Written as DNA, the CDR3 is TGTGCCAGCAGTTTATTCGGACTAGCGGGGGGGCAGAATGAGCAGTTCTTC. The V gene is TRBV27, the J gene TRBJ2-1; 15 bases fit TRBD2. The CDR3 runs to 17 residues. CDR1 and CDR2 (germline): MNHEY, SMNVEV (reference sequence). Trimming took 1 base from V and 7 from J; bases not matched to a gene: 5.

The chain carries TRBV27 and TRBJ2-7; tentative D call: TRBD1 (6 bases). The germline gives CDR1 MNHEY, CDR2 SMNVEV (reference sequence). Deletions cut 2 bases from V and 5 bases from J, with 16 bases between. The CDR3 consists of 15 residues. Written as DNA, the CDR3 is TGTGCCAGCAGTTTACATCAGGGGCCTGGTAACGAGCAGTACTTC. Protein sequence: CASSLHQGPGNEQYF.

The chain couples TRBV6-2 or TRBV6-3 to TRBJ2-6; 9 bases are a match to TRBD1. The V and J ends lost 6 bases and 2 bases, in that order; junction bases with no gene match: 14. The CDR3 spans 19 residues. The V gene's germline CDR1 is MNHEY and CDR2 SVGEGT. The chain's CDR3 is CASSPDRGKILAGANVLTF. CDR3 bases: TGTGCCAGCAGCCCGGACAGGGGAAAAATTTTAGCTGGGGCCAACGTCCTGACTTTC.

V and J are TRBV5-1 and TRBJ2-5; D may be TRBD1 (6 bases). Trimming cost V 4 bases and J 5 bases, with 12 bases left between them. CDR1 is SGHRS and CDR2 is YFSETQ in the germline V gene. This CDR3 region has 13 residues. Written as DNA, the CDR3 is TGCGCCAGCAGCACTGGGACAACGGAGACCCAGTACTTC. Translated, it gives CASSTGTTETQYF.

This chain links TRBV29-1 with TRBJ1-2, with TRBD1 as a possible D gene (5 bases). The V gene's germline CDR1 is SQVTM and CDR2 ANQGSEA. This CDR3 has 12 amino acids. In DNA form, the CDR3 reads TGCACCCCGTGGAGCAGGGACTATGGCTACACCTTC. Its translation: CTPWSRDYGYTF.

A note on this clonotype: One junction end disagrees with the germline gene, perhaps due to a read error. Here the CDR3 DNA reads TGTGCCCGCAGCGCAACGGGTCCGAAGGAGACCCAGTACTTC. Residues: CARSATGPKETQYF. This sequence joins TRBV9 and TRBJ2-5, with D unclear. Germline lookup yields CDR1 SGDLS and CDR2 YYNGEE. The CDR3 has 14 residues.

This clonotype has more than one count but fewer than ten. CDR3 loop: CASSPGTGIGNYGYTF. CDR3 in DNA: TGTGCCAGCAGCCCTGGGACAGGGATAGGGAACTATGGCTACACCTTC. The J gene is TRBJ1-2, the V gene TRBV11-1; 9 nucleotides match TRBD1. The CDR3 runs to 16 residues. Germline CDR1 and CDR2: SGHAT and FQDESV (reference sequence). V dropped 5 bases and J dropped 2; count of bases not matched to a gene: 9.

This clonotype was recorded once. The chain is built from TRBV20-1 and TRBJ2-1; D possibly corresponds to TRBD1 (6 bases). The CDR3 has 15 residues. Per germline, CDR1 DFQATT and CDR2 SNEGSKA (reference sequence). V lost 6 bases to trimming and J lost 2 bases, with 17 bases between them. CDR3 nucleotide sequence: TGCAGTGCCCTTACTGGGGGCCTACCCTACAATGAGCAGTTCTTC. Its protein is CSALTGGLPYNEQFF.

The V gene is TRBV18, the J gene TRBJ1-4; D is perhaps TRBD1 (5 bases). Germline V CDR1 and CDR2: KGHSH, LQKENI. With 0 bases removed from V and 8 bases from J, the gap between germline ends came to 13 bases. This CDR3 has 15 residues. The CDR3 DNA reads TGTGCCAGCTCACCACCTGGAGGGGTTAGCGAAAAACTGTTTTTT. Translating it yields CASSPPGGVSEKLFF.

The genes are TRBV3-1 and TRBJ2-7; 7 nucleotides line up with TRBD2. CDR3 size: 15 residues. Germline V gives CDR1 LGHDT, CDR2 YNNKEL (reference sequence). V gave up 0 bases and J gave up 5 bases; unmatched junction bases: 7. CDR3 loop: CASSQEGLGLDEQYF. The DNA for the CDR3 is TGTGCCAGCAGCCAAGAAGGACTAGGTCTGGACGAGCAGTACTTC.

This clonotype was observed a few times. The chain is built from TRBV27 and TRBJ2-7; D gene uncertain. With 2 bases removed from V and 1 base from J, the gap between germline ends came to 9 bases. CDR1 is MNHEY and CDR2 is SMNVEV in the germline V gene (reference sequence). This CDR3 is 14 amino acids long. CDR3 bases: TGTGCCAGCAGTTTAATGGGCAGTTCCTACGAGCAGTACTTC. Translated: CASSLMGSSYEQYF.

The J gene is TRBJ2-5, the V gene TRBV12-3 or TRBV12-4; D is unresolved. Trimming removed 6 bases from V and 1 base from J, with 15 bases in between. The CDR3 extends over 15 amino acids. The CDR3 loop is CASSSGVAIQETQYF. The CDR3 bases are TGTGCCAGCAGCTCTGGGGTAGCAATCCAAGAGACCCAGTACTTC.

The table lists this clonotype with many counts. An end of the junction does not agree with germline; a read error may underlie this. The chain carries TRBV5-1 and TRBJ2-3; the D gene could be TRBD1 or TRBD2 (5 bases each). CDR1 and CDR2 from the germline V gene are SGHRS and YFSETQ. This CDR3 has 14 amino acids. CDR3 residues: CASSPGTYTDTQYF. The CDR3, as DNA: TGTGCCAGCAGTCCTGGGACGTACACAGATACGCAGTATTTT.

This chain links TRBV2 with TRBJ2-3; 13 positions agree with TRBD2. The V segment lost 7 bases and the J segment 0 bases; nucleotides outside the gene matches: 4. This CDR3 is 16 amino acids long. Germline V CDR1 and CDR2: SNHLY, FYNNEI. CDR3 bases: TGTGCCAGCACACTAGCGGGGGGGTCTAGCACAGATACGCAGTATTTT. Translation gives CASTLAGGSSTDTQYF.

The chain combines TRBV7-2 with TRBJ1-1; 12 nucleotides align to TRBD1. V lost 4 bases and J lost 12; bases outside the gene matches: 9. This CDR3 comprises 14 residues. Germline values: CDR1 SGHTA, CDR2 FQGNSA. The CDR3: CASSSPGQGARTFF. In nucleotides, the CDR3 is TGTGCCAGCAGCTCTCCGGGACAGGGGGCGCGAACTTTCTTT.

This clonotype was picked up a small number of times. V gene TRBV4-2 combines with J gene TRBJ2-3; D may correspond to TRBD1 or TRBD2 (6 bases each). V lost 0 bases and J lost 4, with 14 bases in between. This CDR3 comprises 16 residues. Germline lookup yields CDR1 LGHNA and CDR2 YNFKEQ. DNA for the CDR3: TGTGCCAGCAGCCAAGATATCCAAGGGGGGTCAGATACGCAGTATTTT. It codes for CASSQDIQGGSDTQYF.

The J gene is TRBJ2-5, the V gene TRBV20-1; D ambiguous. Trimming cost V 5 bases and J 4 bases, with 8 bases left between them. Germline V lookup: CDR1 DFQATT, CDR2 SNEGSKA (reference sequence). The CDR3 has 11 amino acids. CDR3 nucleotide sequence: TGCAGTGCTCTTTACAGAGAGACCCAGTACTTC. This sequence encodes CSALYRETQYF.

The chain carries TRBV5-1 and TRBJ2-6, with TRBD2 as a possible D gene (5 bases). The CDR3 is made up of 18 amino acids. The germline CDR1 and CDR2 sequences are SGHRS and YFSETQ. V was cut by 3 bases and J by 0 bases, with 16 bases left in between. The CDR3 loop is CASSSSSGSPSGANVLTF. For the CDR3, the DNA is TGCGCCAGCAGCTCCTCCAGCGGCAGCCCCTCTGGGGCCAACGTCCTGACTTTC.

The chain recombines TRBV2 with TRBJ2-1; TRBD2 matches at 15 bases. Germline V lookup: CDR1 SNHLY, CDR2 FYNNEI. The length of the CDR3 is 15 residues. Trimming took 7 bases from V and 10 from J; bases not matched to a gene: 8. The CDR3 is CASKRTSGGAKEQFF. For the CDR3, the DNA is TGTGCCAGCAAGAGGACTAGCGGGGGGGCAAAGGAGCAGTTCTTC.